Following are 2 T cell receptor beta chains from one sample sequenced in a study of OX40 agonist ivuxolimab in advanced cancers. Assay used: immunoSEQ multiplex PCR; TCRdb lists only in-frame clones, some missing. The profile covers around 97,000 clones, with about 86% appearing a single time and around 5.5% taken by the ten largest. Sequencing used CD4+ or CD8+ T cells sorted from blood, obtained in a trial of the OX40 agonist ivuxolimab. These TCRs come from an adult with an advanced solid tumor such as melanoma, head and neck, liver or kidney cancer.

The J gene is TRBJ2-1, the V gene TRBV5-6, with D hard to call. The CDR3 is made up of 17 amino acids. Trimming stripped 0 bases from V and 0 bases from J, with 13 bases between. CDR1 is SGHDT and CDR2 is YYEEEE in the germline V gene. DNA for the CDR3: TGTGCCAGCAGCTTGGAAACAAGTTCGAGCTCCTACAATGAGCAGTTCTTC. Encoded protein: CASSLETSSSSYNEQFF.

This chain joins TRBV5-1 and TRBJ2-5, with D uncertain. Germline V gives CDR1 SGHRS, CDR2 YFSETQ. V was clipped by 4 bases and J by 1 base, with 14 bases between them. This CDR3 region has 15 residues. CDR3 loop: CASSPLGPSQETQYF. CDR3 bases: TGCGCCAGCAGCCCCCTAGGACCCAGCCAAGAGACCCAGTACTTC.